This T cell receptor (beta chain) appears in the sequencing data of a study of blood T cell repertoires in COVID-19. Germline V CDR1 and CDR2: MNHEY, SVGEGT. J was trimmed by 1 base and V by 5 bases; bases with no gene match: 4. This CDR3 contains 16 residues. Per the original methods: Estimates of nucleated cell counts were drawn from the amplification of reference gene primers. Only in-frame clones appear in the TCRdb table, and some are missing; sequencing was by immunoSEQ multiplex PCR. D and trimming come from the DNA, and the V and J calls and clone size come from that table. The table lists over 150,000 clones, about 80% of them singletons, with 7.3% in the top ten. What the recovered Cohort 3 donors had was two negative PCRs, clearance, or symptom resolution.

V usage is TRBV6-2 or TRBV6-3 and J usage is TRBJ2-5; 13 bases match TRBD2. The sample taken for sequencing was PBMCs or T cells enriched from blood (not recorded which). The sequence was collected from a man between 45 and 60 years old who had recovered from COVID-19. CDR3 loop: CASSRRTSGSQETQYF. The CDR3 region has the DNA TGTGCCAGCAGTCGCCGGACTAGCGGGAGCCAAGAGACCCAGTACTTC.